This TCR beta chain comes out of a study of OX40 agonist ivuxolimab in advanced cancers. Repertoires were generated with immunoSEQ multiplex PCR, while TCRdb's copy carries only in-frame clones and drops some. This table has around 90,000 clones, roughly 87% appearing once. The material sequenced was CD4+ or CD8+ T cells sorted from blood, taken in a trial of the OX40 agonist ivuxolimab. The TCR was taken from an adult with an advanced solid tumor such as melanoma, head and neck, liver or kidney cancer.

The CDR3 bases are TGTGCCAGCAGCTTAGAGCTAGCGGGGACCTACGAGCAGTACTTC. This gives the protein CASSLELAGTYEQYF. This chain joins TRBV7-9 and TRBJ2-7; the match to TRBD2 covers 9 bases. The CDR3 runs to 15 residues. With V trimmed by 1 base and J by 2 bases, 3 bases remained unmatched. CDR1 is SEHNR and CDR2 is FQNEAQ in the germline V gene (reference sequence).